The next 13 T cell receptor beta chains were all read from a single sample in a study of CD4 T cells in relation to SARS-CoV-2 and coronaviruses. Sequencing used immunoSEQ multiplex PCR; TCRdb keeps in-frame clones, though not all of them. The repertoire holds 50,000 to 65,000 clones, with 92% as singletons. The sample taken for sequencing was naive CD4+ T cells from PBMCs. Subset denoted: naive CD4+ T cells isolated by negative enrichment. These receptors were collected from an adult with COVID-19.

V is TRBV2 and J is TRBJ2-1; D perhaps matches TRBD1 (5 bases). Germline V gene data show CDR1 as SNHLY and CDR2 as FYNNEI. The CDR3 contains 14 residues. With 7 bases removed from V and 2 bases from J, the gap between germline ends came to 12 bases. CDR3 region: CASNRQNTYNEQFF. DNA of the CDR3: TGTGCCAGCAACCGACAGAATACCTACAATGAGCAGTTCTTC.

In this sample, this clone turned up once. V gene TRBV5-4 combines with J gene TRBJ2-5; TRBD1 or TRBD2 may be the D gene (5 bases each). CDR1 is SGHNT, CDR2 YYREEE, per germline (reference sequence). V was pared by 2 bases and J by 4 bases, with 9 bases between. The CDR3 runs 13 residues. As DNA, the CDR3 is TGTGCCAGCAGCTTCGAGGGGAGAGAGACCCAGTACTTC. Protein sequence: CASSFEGRETQYF.

This CDR3 reads CASSTGSTEAFF. In DNA, the CDR3 is TGTGCCAGCTCGACAGGGAGTACTGAAGCTTTCTTT. The gene calls are TRBV28 and TRBJ1-1; 7 bases map to TRBD1. Trimming took 8 bases from V and 5 from J; bases not matched to a gene: 5. Germline V gene data show CDR1 as MDHEN and CDR2 as SYDVKM. The CDR3 loop spans 12 amino acids.

The rearrangement joins TRBV2 to TRBJ2-1; D tentatively fits TRBD1 or TRBD2 (5 bases each). CDR3 length: 14 residues. V was clipped by 7 bases and J by 7 bases, with 17 bases between them. Germline loops: CDR1 SNHLY, CDR2 FYNNEI. The CDR3 spells CASIYGTGRNEQFF. Written as DNA, the CDR3 is TGTGCCAGCATCTATGGCACGGGACGGAATGAGCAGTTCTTC. The full variable domain, with the rest looked up from reference TRBV2 and TRBJ2-1, is EPEVTQTPSHQVTQMGQEVILRCVPISNHLYFYWYRQILGQKVEFLVSFYNNEISEKSEIFDDQFSVERPDGSNFTLKIRSTKLEDSAMYFCASIYGTGRNEQFFGPGTRLTVL.

V is TRBV11-2 and J is TRBJ2-1; 10 bases are a match to TRBD2. V dropped 5 bases and J dropped 2; count of bases not matched to a gene: 15. CDR3 size: 19 residues. CDR1 SGHAT and CDR2 FQNNGV come from the germline V gene. The CDR3 bases are TGTGCCAGCAGCGCAAAAATACTAGCGGGGTCGGGGCCCTACAATGAGCAGTTCTTC. This gives the protein CASSAKILAGSGPYNEQFF.

The chain couples TRBV7-3 to TRBJ2-3; D may be TRBD2 (5 bases). Trimming left V 2 bases short and J 5 bases short, with 14 bases between. Per germline, CDR1 SGHTA and CDR2 FQGTGA. The CDR3 covers 15 residues. CDR3 loop: CASSLGGSGGDTQYF. DNA of the CDR3: TGTGCCAGCAGCTTAGGTGGGAGTGGAGGAGATACGCAGTATTTT.

This clone was seen only once. The chain carries TRBV19 and TRBJ2-7, with D possibly called TRBD1 or TRBD2 (5 bases each). The germline V gene encodes CDR1 LNHDA and CDR2 SQIVND (reference sequence). The CDR3 length is 13 residues. V was cut by 3 bases and J by 5 bases, with 11 bases left in between. The CDR3 protein is CASSISGTHEQYF. CDR3 DNA: TGTGCCAGTAGTATTTCGGGGACCCACGAGCAGTACTTC.

CDR3 residues: CASVLPGQRYGYTF. The CDR3 bases are TGTGCCAGCGTACTTCCGGGACAGCGGTATGGCTACACCTTC. The chain uses TRBV28 and TRBJ1-2; the match to TRBD1 covers 7 bases. CDR1 MDHEN and CDR2 SYDVKM come from the germline V gene. Unmatched junction bases numbered 11, after V lost 8 bases and J lost 5 bases. CDR3 length: 14 amino acids.

This sequence joins TRBV7-2 and TRBJ1-1; D gene ambiguous. The CDR3 runs 15 residues. V lost 3 bases, J lost 1 base, and 12 bases lay in between. Germline CDR1 SGHTA, CDR2 FQGNSA. The CDR3 reads CASSLFAVKNTEAFF. In nucleotides, the CDR3 is TGTGCCAGCAGCTTGTTCGCGGTTAAGAACACTGAAGCTTTCTTT.

This chain's CDR3 is CASSLEQGAMEAEAFF. The CDR3 nucleotides are TGCGCCAGCAGCTTGGAACAGGGGGCGATGGAGGCTGAAGCTTTCTTT. The genes are TRBV5-1 and TRBJ1-1; 9 bases map to TRBD1. V was clipped by 0 bases and J by 6 bases; unmatched bases: 9. Germline V lookup: CDR1 SGHRS, CDR2 YFSETQ. The CDR3 sequence is 16 residues long.

This rearrangement joins TRBV7-3 to TRBJ2-3; 10 bases agree with TRBD2. The germline CDR1 and CDR2 sequences are SGHTA and FQGTGA. This CDR3 comprises 17 residues. The V segment lost 4 bases and the J segment 1 base; nucleotides outside the gene matches: 8. CDR3 loop: CASSSTLAGEGTDTQYF. CDR3 in DNA: TGTGCCAGCAGCTCGACTCTAGCGGGAGAAGGCACAGATACGCAGTATTTT. The variable domain in full, completed from reference TRBV7-3 and TRBJ2-3, reads GAGVSQTPSNKVTEKGKYVELRCDPISGHTALYWYRQSLGQGPEFLIYFQGTGAADDSGLPNDRFFAVRPEGSVSTLKIQRTERGDSAVYLCASSSTLAGEGTDTQYFGPGTRLTVL.

The gene calls are TRBV28 and TRBJ1-2, with D uncertain. The V end was cut by 1 base, the J end by 3 bases, with 6 bases between. Per germline, CDR1 MDHEN and CDR2 SYDVKM. The CDR3 covers 13 residues. CDR3 amino acids: CASSLLVDYGYTF. CDR3 sequence (DNA): TGTGCCAGCAGTTTATTGGTAGACTATGGCTACACCTTC.

The V call is TRBV5-8, the J call TRBJ1-5; D remains ambiguous. This CDR3 contains 14 residues. Trimming shortened V by 2 bases and J by 3 bases, and 9 bases separated the two germline ends. Germline V gene data show CDR1 as SGHTS and CDR2 as YDEGEE. The CDR3 nucleotides read TGTGCCAGCAGCTTAGGTCAGGCCAATCAGCCCCAGCATTTT. It encodes CASSLGQANQPQHF. The full variable domain, completed using reference TRBV5-8 and TRBJ1-5, is EAGVTQSPTHLIKTRGQQATLRCSPISGHTSVYWYQQALGLGLQFLLWYDEGEERNRGNFPPRFSGRQFPNYSSELNVNALELEDSALYLCASSLGQANQPQHFGDGTRLSIL.